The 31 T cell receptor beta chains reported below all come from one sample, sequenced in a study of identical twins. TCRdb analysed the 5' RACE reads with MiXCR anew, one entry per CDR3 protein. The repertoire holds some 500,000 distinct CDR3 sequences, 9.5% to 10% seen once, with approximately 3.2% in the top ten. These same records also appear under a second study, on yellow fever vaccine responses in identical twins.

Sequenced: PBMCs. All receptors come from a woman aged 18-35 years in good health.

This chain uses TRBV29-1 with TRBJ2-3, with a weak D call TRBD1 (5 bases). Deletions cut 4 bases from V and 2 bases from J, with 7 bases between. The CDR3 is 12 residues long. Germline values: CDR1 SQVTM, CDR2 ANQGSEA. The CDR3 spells CSVGQFTDTQYF. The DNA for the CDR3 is TGCAGCGTTGGACAGTTCACAGATACGCAGTATTTT.

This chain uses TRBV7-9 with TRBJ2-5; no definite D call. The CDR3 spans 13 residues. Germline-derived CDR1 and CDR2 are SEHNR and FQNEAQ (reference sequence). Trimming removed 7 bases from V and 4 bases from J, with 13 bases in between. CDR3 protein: CASIRGRGETQYF. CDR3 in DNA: TGTGCCAGCATTCGAGGCCGCGGAGAGACCCAGTACTTC.

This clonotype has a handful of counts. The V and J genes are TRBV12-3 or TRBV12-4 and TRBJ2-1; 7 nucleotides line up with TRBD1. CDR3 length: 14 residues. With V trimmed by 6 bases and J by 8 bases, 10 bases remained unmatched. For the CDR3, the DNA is TGTGCCAGCAGAGACAGGGTCGAGGCGGATGAGCAGTTCTTC. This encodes CASRDRVEADEQFF.

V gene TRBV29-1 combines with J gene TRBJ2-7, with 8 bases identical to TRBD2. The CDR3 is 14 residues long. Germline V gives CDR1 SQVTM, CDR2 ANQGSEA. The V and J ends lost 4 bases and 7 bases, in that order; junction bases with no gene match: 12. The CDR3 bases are TGCAGCGTTGCCCCTCAGCGGGAGCGAGGGGAGCAGTACTTC. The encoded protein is CSVAPQRERGEQYF.

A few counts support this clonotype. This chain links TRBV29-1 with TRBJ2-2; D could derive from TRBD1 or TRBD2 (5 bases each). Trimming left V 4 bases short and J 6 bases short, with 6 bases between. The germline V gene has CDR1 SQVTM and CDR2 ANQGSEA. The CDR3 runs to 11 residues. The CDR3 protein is CSVGDPGELFF. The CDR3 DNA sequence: TGCAGCGTTGGGGACCCCGGGGAGCTGTTTTTT.

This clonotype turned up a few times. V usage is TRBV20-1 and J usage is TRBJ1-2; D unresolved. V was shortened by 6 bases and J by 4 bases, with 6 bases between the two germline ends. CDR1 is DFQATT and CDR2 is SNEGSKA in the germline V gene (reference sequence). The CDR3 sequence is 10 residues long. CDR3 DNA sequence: TGCAGTGCCCCGTTCTATGGCTACACCTTC. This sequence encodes CSAPFYGYTF.

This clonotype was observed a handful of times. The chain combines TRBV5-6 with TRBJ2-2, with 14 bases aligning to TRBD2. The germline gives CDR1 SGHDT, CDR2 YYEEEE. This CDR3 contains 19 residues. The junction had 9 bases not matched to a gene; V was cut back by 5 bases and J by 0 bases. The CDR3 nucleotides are TGTGCCAGCAGGCCTTCTTCGGGACTAGCGGGAGCGAACACCGGGGAGCTGTTTTTT. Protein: CASRPSSGLAGANTGELFF.

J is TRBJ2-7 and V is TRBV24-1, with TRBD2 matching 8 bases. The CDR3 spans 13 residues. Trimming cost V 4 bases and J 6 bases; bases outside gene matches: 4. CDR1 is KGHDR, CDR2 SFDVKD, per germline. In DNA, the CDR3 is TGTGCCACCAGTGACCCCCGGGGGGGCGAGCAGTACTTC. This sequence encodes CATSDPRGGEQYF.

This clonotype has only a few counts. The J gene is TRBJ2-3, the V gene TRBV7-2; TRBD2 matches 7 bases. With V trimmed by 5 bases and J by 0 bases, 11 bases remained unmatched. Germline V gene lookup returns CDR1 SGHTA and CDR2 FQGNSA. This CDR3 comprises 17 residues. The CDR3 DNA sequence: TGTGCCAGCAGCCGCAGGTGGGGGGGAGGAAGCACAGATACGCAGTATTTT. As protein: CASSRRWGGGSTDTQYF.

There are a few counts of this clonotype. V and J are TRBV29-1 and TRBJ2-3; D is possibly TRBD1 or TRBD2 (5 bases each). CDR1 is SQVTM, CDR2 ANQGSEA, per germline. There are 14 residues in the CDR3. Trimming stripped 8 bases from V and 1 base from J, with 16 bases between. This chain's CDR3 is CSTKGAEGTDTQYF. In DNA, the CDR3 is TGCAGCACGAAAGGGGCGGAGGGCACAGATACGCAGTATTTT.

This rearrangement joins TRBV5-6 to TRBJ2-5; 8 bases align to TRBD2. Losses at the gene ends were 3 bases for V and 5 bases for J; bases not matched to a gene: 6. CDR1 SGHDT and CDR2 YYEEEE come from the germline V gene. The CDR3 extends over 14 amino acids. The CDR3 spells CASSSIAGIETQYF. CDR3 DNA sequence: TGTGCCAGCAGCTCTATAGCGGGAATTGAGACCCAGTACTTC.

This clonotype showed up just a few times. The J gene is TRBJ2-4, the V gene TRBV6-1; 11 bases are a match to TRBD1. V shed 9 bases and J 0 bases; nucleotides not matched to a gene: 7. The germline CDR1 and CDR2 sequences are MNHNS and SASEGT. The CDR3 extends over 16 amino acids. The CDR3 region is CASGQGASLAKNIQYF. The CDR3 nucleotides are TGTGCCAGTGGACAGGGGGCTTCACTAGCCAAAAACATTCAGTACTTC.

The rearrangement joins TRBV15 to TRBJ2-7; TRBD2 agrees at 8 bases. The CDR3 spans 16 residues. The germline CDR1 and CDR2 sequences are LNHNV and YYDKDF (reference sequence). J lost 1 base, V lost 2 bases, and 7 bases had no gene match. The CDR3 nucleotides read TGTGCCACCAGCAGATCATCTAGCGGGTTATCCTACGAGCAGTACTTC. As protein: CATSRSSSGLSYEQYF.

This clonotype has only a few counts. DNA of the CDR3: TGCAGTGCCCGGGCGGACCGCCATAACTATGGCTACACCTTC. This codes for CSARADRHNYGYTF. The rearrangement uses TRBV20-1 and TRBJ1-2; D ambiguous. The CDR3 extends over 14 amino acids. V lost 6 bases to trimming and J lost 1 base, with 15 bases between them. CDR1 and CDR2 (germline): DFQATT, SNEGSKA (reference sequence).

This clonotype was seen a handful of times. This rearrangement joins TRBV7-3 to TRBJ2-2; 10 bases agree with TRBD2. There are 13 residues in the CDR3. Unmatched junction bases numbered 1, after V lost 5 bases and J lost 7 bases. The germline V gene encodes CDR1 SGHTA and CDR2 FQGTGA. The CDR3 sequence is CASSRTSGGELFF. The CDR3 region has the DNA TGTGCCAGCAGCAGGACTAGCGGCGGGGAGCTGTTTTTT.

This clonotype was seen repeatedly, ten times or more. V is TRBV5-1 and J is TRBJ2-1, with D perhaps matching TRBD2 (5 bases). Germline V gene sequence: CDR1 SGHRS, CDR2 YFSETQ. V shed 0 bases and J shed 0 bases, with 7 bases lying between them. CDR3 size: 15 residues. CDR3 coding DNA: TGCGCCAGCAGCTTGGGGGGAGTCTCCTACAATGAGCAGTTCTTC. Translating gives CASSLGGVSYNEQFF.

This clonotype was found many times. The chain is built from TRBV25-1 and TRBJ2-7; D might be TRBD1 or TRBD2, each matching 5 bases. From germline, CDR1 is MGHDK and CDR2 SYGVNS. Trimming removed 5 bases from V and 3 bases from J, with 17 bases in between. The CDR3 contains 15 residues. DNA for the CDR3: TGTGCCAGCAGTCCCAGGGTCGATGCGGGCTACGAGCAGTACTTC. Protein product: CASSPRVDAGYEQYF.

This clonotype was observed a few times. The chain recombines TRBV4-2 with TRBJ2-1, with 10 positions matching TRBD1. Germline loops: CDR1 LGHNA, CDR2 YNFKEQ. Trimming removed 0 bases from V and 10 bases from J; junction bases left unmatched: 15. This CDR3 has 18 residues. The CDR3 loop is CASSQEQTGTGALREQFF. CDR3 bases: TGTGCCAGCAGCCAAGAGCAAACCGGGACAGGGGCTTTAAGAGAGCAGTTCTTC.

The CDR3 region has the DNA TGTGCCAGCAGTGCTAGCGGGAATGAGCAGTTCTTC. Translation: CASSASGNEQFF. This chain joins TRBV2 and TRBJ2-1; 8 bases line up with TRBD2. The CDR3 sequence is 12 residues long. Germline V gene lookup returns CDR1 SNHLY and CDR2 FYNNEI. With V trimmed by 4 bases and J by 7 bases, 0 bases remained unmatched. The entire variable domain, with the rest obtained from reference TRBV2 and TRBJ2-1, is as follows: EPEVTQTPSHQVTQMGQEVILRCVPISNHLYFYWYRQILGQKVEFLVSFYNNEISEKSEIFDDQFSVERPDGSNFTLKIRSTKLEDSAMYFCASSASGNEQFFGPGTRLTVL.

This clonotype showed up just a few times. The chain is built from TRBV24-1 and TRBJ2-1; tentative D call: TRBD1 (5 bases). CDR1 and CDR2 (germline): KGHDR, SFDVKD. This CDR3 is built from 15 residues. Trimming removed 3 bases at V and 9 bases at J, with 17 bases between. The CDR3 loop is CATSDRRQGNAEQFF. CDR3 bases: TGTGCCACCAGTGATCGTCGTCAGGGTAATGCTGAGCAGTTCTTC.

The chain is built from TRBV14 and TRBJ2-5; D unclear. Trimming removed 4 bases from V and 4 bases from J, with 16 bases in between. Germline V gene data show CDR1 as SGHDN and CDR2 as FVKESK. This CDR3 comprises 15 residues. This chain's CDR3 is CASSPLPRSSETQYF. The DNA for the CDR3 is TGTGCCAGCAGCCCTCTCCCCAGGTCGTCAGAGACCCAGTACTTC.

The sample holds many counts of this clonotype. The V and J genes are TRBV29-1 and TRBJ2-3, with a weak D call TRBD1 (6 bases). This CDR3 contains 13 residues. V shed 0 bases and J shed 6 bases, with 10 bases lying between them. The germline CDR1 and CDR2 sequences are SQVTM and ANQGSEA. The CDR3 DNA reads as TGCAGCGTTGAAGATCAGGGGTTGGATACGCAGTATTTT. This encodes CSVEDQGLDTQYF.

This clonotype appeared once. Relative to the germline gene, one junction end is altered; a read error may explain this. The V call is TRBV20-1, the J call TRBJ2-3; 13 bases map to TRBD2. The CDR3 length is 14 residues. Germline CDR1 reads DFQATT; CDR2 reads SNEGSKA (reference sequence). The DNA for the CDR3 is TGTAGTGCGATGGGACTAGCGGGAAGGGATACGCAGTATTTT. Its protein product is CSAMGLAGRDTQYF.

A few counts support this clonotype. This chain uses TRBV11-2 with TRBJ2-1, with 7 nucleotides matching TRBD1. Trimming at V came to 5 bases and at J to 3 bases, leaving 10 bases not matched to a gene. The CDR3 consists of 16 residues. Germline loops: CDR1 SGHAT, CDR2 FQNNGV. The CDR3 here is CASSLRRTGVYNEQFF. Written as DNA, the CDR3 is TGTGCCAGCAGCCTGCGGAGGACAGGAGTCTACAATGAGCAGTTCTTC.

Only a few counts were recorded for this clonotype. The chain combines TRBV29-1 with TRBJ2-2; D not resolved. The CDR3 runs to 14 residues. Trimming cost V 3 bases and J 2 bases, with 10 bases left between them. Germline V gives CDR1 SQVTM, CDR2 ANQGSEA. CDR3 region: CSVEQSLNTGELFF. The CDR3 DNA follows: TGCAGCGTTGAGCAGTCCCTCAACACCGGGGAGCTGTTTTTT.

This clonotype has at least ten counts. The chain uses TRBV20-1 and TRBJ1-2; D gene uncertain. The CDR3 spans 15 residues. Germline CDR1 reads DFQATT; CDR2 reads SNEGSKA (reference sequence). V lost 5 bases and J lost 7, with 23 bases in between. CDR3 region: CSAHSGVGVSSGYTF. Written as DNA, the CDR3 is TGCAGTGCTCACTCCGGCGTGGGTGTGTCGAGTGGCTACACCTTC.

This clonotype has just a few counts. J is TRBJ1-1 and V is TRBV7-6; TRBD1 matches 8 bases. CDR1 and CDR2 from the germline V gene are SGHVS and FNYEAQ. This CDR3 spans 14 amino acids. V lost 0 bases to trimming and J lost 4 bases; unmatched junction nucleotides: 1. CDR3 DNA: TGTGCCAGCAGCTTAGCCGACAGGGGCACTGAAGCTTTCTTT. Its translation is CASSLADRGTEAFF.

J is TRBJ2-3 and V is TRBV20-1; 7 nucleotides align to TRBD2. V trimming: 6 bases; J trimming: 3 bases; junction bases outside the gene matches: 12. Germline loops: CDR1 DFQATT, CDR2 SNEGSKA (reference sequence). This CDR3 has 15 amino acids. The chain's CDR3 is CSAETGGDLTDTQYF. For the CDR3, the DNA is TGCAGTGCCGAGACGGGGGGAGACTTGACAGATACGCAGTATTTT.

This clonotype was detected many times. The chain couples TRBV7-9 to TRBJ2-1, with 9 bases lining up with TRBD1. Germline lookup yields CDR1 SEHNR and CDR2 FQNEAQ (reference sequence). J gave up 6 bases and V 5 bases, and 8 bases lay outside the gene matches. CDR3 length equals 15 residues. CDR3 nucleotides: TGTGCCAGCAGCCCCGGGACAGGGAATCTCAATGAGCAGTTCTTC. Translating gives CASSPGTGNLNEQFF.

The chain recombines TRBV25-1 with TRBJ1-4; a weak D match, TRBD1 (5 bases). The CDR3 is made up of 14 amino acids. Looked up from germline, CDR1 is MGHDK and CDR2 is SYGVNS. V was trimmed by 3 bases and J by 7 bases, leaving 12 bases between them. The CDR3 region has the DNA TGTGCCAGCAGTGATGTCGGGGCGCCTGAAAAACTGTTTTTT. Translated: CASSDVGAPEKLFF.

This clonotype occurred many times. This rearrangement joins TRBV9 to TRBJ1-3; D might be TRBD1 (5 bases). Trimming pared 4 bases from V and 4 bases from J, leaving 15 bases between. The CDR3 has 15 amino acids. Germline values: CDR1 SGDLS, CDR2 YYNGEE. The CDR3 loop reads CASSLRLGTGNTIYF. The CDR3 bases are TGTGCCAGCAGCCTCCGTTTGGGGACGGGAAACACCATATATTTT.